Listed below are T cell receptor beta chains from one sample, sequenced in a study of T cells in Graves' hyperthyroidism and ophthalmopathy. TCRdb redid the calling of the multiplex PCR reads with MiXCR, one entry per CDR3 protein. In the table there are about 720,000 distinct CDR3 sequences, around 20% of which are singletons. Sample: blood. The receptor set was obtained from a woman aged 45 to 65 with Graves' hyperthyroidism that later progressed to Graves' ophthalmopathy. CDR3s include the opening cysteine and the closing phenylalanine or tryptophan. D genes are given only for firm matches. Rows may omit the clone size; those that give it use once, few, many or a size class.

NA	TRBV2	11	TRBJ2-3	many	CASRRDYTQYF	TGTGCCAGCAGGAGGGACTATACGCAGTATTTT
NA	TRBV2	16	TRBJ1-4	few	CASRDPRGGTNEKLFF	TGTGCCAGCAGAGACCCGCGCGGGGGAACTAATGAAAAACTGTTTTTT
NA	TRBV5-1	15	TRBJ2-2	few	CASRTRGQVTGELFF	TGCGCCAGCAGGACAAGGGGACAAGTGACCGGGGAGCTGTTTTTT
NA	TRBV11-2	16	TRBJ2-7	once	CASSLSLRDPAYEQYF	TGTGCCAGCAGCTTAAGTCTCCGGGACCCCGCTTACGAGCAGTACTTC
NA	TRBV3-1	14	TRBJ1-1	many	CASSPVVGRTEAFF	TGTGCCAGCAGTCCGGTGGTCGGTCGGACTGAAGCTTTCTTT
TRBD1	TRBV29-1	14	TRBJ1-4	few	CSVGLERGQEKLFF	TGCAGCGTTGGTTTGGAAAGGGGGCAGGAAAAACTGTTTTTT
NA	TRBV20-1	17	TRBJ2-5	NA	CSAGLLPLVRLEETQYF	TGCAGTGCTGGACTCCTTCCGTTAGTGAGGCTCGAGGAGACCCAGTACTTC
NA	TRBV11-2	15	TRBJ2-4	many	CASSRPRTAGNIQYF	TGTGCCAGCAGCAGACCCCGGACAGCGGGTAACATTCAGTACTTC
TRBD1	TRBV20-1	12	TRBJ2-1	NA	CEGQGARNEQFF	TGCGAGGGACAGGGGGCACGCAATGAGCAGTTCTTC
TRBD1	TRBV5-1	15	TRBJ1-2	NA	CASSPDTTGFYGYTF	TGCGCCAGCAGCCCCGATACGACAGGGTTCTATGGCTACACCTTC
TRBD1	TRBV20-1	13	TRBJ2-7	NA	CSATGQLSYEQYF	TGCAGTGCTACGGGACAGCTTTCCTACGAGCAGTACTTC
TRBD1	TRBV20-1	14	TRBJ1-1	many	CSARQGNSNTEAFF	TGCAGTGCTCGACAGGGGAACTCCAACACTGAAGCTTTCTTT
NA	TRBV5-6	18	TRBJ2-6	many	CASSWGAGARSGANVLTF	TGTGCCAGCAGCTGGGGGGCGGGGGCGCGCTCTGGGGCCAACGTCCTGACTTTC
NA	TRBV3-1	12	TRBJ2-5	few	CASSTEEGAQYF	TGTGCCAGCAGCACAGAGGAGGGAGCCCAGTACTTC
NA	TRBV3-1	14	TRBJ1-2	many	CASSQETANYGYTF	TGTGCCAGCAGCCAAGAGACAGCTAACTATGGCTACACCTTC
TRBD2	TRBV11-1	14	TRBJ2-7	many	CASSPTSGGYEQYF	TGTGCCAGCAGCCCGACTAGCGGGGGATACGAGCAGTACTTC
NA	TRBV13	17	TRBJ1-1	many	CASSLGKDREMNTEAFF	TGTGCCAGCAGCTTAGGTAAAGACAGAGAGATGAACACTGAAGCTTTCTTT
NA	TRBV6-5	16	TRBJ1-1	many	CASSYPPTAEGTEAFF	TGTGCCAGCAGTTACCCGCCGACGGCGGAAGGCACTGAAGCTTTCTTT
NA	TRBV27	12	TRBJ2-7	few	CASSLNGNEQYF	TGTGCCAGCAGTTTAAACGGGAACGAGCAGTACTTC
NA	TRBV5-4	14	TRBJ2-1	few	CASQVGTGLHGQFF	TGTGCCAGCCAGGTGGGAACGGGGTTACATGGGCAGTTCTTC
TRBD2	TRBV9	14	TRBJ2-1	few	CASSVGLAGDKQFF	TGTGCCAGCAGCGTAGGCCTAGCGGGGGACAAGCAGTTCTTC
NA	TRBV12-3/TRBV12-4	13	TRBJ1-1	many	CASTLTGGTEAFF	TGTGCCAGCACCCTTACTGGGGGAACTGAAGCTTTCTTT
TRBD1	TRBV4-1	15	TRBJ2-7	few	CASSQDGTGSYEQYF	TGCGCCAGCAGCCAAGATGGGACAGGTTCCTACGAGCAGTACTTC
TRBD1	TRBV18	15	TRBJ1-1	NA	CASSPYTGQVREAFF	TGTGCCAGCTCACCGTACACCGGACAGGTCCGTGAAGCTTTCTTT
TRBD1	TRBV27	14	TRBJ2-7	NA	CASSNTGGVHEQYF	TGTGCCAGCAGTAATACAGGGGGCGTCCACGAGCAGTACTTC
TRBD2	TRBV10-3	16	TRBJ2-2	few	CATLRTSLRNTGELFF	TGTGCCACCCTTCGGACTAGTCTGAGGAACACCGGGGAGCTGTTTTTT
TRBD2	TRBV7-2	17	TRBJ2-3	NA	CASSSNGGLDSTDTQYF	TGTGCCAGCAGCTCCAACGGGGGACTAGATAGCACAGATACGCAGTATTTT
TRBD1	TRBV6-1	15	TRBJ2-3	NA	CASSEVTGPADTQYF	TGTGCCAGCAGTGAAGTGACAGGGCCTGCGGATACGCAGTATTTT
NA	TRBV12-3/TRBV12-4	11	TRBJ1-2	NA	CASNLGKGYTF	TGTGCCAGCAACTTAGGGAAGGGGTACACCTTC
TRBD1	TRBV5-4	15	TRBJ2-5	NA	CASSHSGTGGLGEYF	TGTGCCAGCAGCCACTCCGGGACAGGGGGCTTGGGGGAGTACTTC